This TCR beta chain was found in a study of early T cells in non-severe SARS-CoV-2 infection (dated by TCRdb to 2020 to 2022). About the full investigation: TCR sequencing used bulk RNA from unsorted whole blood, so alpha and beta chains could not be paired. General findings and caveats noted by the study authors: VDJdb matching was skewed toward anti-spike CD8 responses and likely underestimated virus-specific expansions, missing private and CD4 specificities.

A case-control design nested within a healthcare worker cohort in London, UK, was used, with weekly nasopharyngeal swab PCR tests and blood sampling performed. Between 23 and 31 March 2020, the week of the UK lockdown, healthcare workers were enrolled and then followed up weekly for as long as 16 weeks. The library was made by 5' RACE. Sequencing used a NextSeq 500. To correct for sequencing error and PCR bias, the TCR library protocol tagged individual cDNA molecules with unique molecular identifiers. Both TCR alpha and beta chains were sequenced, and tight co-correlation was observed between alpha and beta sequence abundances in each sample. On the study's bioinformatics: Decombinator V4 was used to annotate TCR sequences for V gene, J gene and CDR3. TCRs were defined as expanded if a significant change between any two time points was detected under a Poisson model with p below 0.0001. TCR abundances were normalised to the total number of TCRs sequenced per sample and expressed as counts per million. TRAV1-2 paired with TRAJ12, TRAJ20 or TRAJ33 defined MAIT TCRs, while TRAV10 paired with TRAJ18 defined iNKT TCRs. VDJdb, accessed on 1 November 2021, was searched for TCRs annotated for CMV, EBV and SARS-CoV-2, and TCRs annotated for more than one antigen were excluded. The public sequencing data were trimmed at Q25 with fastp and processed into clonotypes with MiXCR by TCRdb, which kept only in-frame beta chains. One record per CDR3 amino acid sequence lists the most common genes and DNA. TCRdb's processing, not the study's, gives the V and J calls here. Across this sample there are tens of thousands of distinct CDR3 sequences, with less than 15% seen only once. The ten largest clones take up about 6.1% of the sample.

Taken from the germline V gene, the CDR1 and CDR2 loops are LGHNA and YSLEER. Cut back by 1 base and 0 bases, the V and J ends lie 13 bases apart. The CDR3 measures 16 amino acids from cysteine to phenylalanine. CDR3 DNA is the only sequence kept; it has 48 bases, read in frame from the first base. Note on this clonotype: The antigen this receptor binds is unknown. No base quality information exists; no much larger clone differs at one position.

The clonotype was recovered from an adult who was a healthcare worker with PCR-confirmed SARS-CoV-2 infection or an uninfected control (not recorded which). Material for sequencing was whole blood. The receptor chain draws on TRBV4-3 and TRBJ2-7; the D gene identity is not certain. The bases are TGCGCCAGCAGCCAAGGAGGAGTTGGAAGCTCCTACGAGCAGTACTTC. Its protein is CASSQGGVGSSYEQYF.